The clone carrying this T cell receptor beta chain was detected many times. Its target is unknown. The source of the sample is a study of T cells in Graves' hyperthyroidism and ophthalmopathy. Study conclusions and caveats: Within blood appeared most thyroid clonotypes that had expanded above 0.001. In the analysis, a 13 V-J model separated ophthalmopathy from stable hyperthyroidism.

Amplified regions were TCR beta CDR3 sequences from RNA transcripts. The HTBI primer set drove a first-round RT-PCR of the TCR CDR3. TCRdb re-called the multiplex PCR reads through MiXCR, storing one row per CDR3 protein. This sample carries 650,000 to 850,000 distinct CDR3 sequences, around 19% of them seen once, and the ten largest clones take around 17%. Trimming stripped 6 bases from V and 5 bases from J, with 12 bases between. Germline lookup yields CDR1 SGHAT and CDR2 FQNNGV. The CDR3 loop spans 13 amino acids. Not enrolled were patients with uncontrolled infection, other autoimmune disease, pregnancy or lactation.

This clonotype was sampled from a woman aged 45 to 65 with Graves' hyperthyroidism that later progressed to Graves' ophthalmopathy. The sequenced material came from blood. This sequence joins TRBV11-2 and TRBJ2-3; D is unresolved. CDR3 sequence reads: CASRRPDGDTQYF. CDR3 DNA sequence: TGTGCCAGCAGGCGGCCCGACGGAGATACGCAGTATTTT.